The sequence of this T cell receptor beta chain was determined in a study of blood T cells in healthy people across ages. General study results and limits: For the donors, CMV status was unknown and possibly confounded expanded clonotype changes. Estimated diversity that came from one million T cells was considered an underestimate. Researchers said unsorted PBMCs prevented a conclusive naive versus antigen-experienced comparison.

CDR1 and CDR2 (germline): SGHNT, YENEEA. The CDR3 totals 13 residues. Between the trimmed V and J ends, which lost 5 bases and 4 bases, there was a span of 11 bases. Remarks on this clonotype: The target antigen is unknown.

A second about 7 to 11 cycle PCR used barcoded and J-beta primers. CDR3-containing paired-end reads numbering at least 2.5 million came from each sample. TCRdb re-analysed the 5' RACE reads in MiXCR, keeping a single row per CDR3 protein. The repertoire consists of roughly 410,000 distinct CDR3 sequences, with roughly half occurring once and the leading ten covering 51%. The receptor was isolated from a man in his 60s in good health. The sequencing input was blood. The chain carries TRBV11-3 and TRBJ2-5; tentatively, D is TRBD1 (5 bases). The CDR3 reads CASSPRGSETQYF. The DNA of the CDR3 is TGTGCCAGCAGCCCAAGGGGCTCAGAGACCCAGTACTTC.